The source of this TCR beta chain is a study of T cells in Graves' hyperthyroidism and ophthalmopathy (dated by TCRdb to between 2019 and 2020). As for the study more broadly: Peripheral blood was collected at initial diagnosis, before any treatment. TCR Vbeta CDR3 sequencing of 135 peripheral blood samples (43 ophthalmopathy, roughly 74 hyperthyroidism and roughly 17 progressor patients) is reported in the paper. An independent validation cohort of fewer than 20 hyperthyroidism patients and roughly 16 patients who later progressed to ophthalmopathy tested prospective prediction of ophthalmopathy. Thyroid tissue and blood T-cell repertoires from six Graves' hyperthyroidism patients were also compared in the study. Once sampling was done, hyperthyroidism patients were given methimazole at a starting dose of 30 mg daily, whereas ophthalmopathy patients were given high-dose intravenous methylprednisolone. TCR V-J signatures able to tell the groups apart were searched for in a discovery cohort of approximately 95 patients, of whom over 40 had Graves' ophthalmopathy and 55 to 65 had stable Graves' hyperthyroidism. For training and testing, the roughly 100 patients in the discovery cohort were randomly divided in a 7:3 ratio.

Amplification of TCR beta CDR3 regions was carried out from RNA transcripts. The first round of RT-PCR for the TCR CDR3 was performed with the HTBI primer set and the Qiagen OneStep RT-PCR kit. A second multiplex PCR round built the libraries, followed by size selection and purification. The libraries were sequenced on an Illumina HiSeq2000 using paired-end 100 bp reads. The paper's data handling went like this. SOAPnuke was used to process the raw data, removing reads that contained adapters or uncalled bases, had a mean Phred below 15, or lacked an exact match to the constant primer or identifier. High-quality paired reads were merged with COPE v1.2.5, and unique nucleotide sequences were defined as clonotypes. MiTCR v1.1 was used to align the clonotypes against IMGT TRBV, TRBD and TRBJ reference segments. Only V-J combinations with frequency above 0.0001, covering 99% to 99.2% of repertoires, were analysed. The TCS score was defined as F50 (clonal expansion) divided by E x V (chaos), with BLOSUM62-based TCRdist calculated between CDR3 peptides within each V-J. Welch's t-statistics and random forest reduced around 520 V-J features to fewer than 15, which were used in a naive Bayes classifier (R e1071). TCRdb reran the public reads through fastp at Q25 and MiXCR, keeping productive beta chains. Merged by CDR3 protein, the rows form single entries marked with the most common genes and DNA. V and J calls and clone size were set by TCRdb, not the authors. The table for this sample lists 250,000 to 350,000 distinct CDR3 sequences; 15% to 20% of them were counted only once. The ten largest account for 33% of the sample.

The paper as a whole reports these results and caveats: During validation, the model predicted progression to ophthalmopathy a median of around 7 months ahead of onset, with 70.59% sensitivity and under 85% specificity. Ophthalmopathy was separated from stable hyperthyroidism by a 13 V-J signature model, with about 86% sensitivity and roughly 84% specificity obtained in cross-validation and 80%/75% obtained in testing. Blood samples also contained most of the expanded thyroid clonotypes (frequency above 0.001), which suggests that blood repertoires may reflect thyroid immune responses. No statistical method was used to fix the sample size in advance, and group allocation was not hidden from the investigators.

Stable Graves' hyperthyroidism was defined as the absence of progression to ophthalmopathy over 18 months of follow-up. Hyperthyroidism patients were newly diagnosed, had a disease duration of under 2 months, and were aged 18 to 65 years. Patients with uncontrolled infections, other autoimmune diseases, pregnancy or lactation were excluded. Diagnoses were based on clinical symptoms, serum thyroxine and TRAb, thyroid ultrasound and orbital computed tomography. PBMCs were separated from roughly 10 ml of fresh peripheral blood using Ficoll-Paque density gradient centrifugation. Trizol reagent was used to extract total RNA, and RNA quality was then checked on an Agilent 2100 Bioanalyzer. In this sample, this clonotype turned up once. It lacks a known antigen. No much larger clone exists at a distance of one base, and base qualities are not known. One read yields weak evidence. The TCR comes from a young man with Graves' hyperthyroidism. The specimen sequenced was blood.

CDR3 protein: CSARRVRRFTEAFF. The DNA reads as follows: TGCAGTGCTAGAAGGGTCCGAAGATTCACTGAAGCTTTCTTT. The sequence links TRBV20-1 to TRBJ1-1; no D gene call is confident. A distance of 14 bases separates the germline ends of V and J, which lose 2 bases and 4 bases respectively. The germline V gene (reference sequence) yields DFQATT for CDR1 and SNEGSKA for CDR2. The CDR3, cysteine through phenylalanine, is 14 amino acids long. Of all the DNA, just the CDR3 is kept, 42 bases in frame from base 1.